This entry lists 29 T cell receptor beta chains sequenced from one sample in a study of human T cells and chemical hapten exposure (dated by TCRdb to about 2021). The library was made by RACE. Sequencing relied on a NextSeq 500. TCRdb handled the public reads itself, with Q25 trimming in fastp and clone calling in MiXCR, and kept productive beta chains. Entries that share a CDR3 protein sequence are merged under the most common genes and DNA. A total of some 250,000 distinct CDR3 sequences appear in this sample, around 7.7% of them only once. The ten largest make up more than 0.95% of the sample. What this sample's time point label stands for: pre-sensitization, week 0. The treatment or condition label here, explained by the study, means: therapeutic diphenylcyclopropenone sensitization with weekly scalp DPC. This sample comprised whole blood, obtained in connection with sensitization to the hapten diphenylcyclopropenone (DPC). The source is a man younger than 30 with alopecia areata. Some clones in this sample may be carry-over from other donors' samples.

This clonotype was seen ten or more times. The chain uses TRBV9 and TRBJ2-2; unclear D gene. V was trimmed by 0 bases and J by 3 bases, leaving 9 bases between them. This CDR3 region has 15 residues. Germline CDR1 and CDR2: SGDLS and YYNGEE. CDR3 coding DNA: TGTGCCAGCAGCGTAGAAGGGTTGTACACCGGGGAGCTGTTTTTT. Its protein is CASSVEGLYTGELFF.

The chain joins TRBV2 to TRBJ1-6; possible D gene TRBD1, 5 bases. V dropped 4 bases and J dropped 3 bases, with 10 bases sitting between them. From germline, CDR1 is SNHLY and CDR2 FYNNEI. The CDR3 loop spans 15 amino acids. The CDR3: CASSVVGGYNSPLHF. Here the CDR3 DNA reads TGTGCCAGCAGTGTTGTCGGGGGCTATAATTCACCCCTCCACTTT.

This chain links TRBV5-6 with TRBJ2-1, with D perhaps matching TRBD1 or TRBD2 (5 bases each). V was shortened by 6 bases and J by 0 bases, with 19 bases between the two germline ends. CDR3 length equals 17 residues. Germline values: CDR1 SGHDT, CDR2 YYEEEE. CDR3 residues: CASTSRLKGSSYNEQFF. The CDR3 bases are TGTGCCAGCACCAGCAGGTTAAAGGGGAGCTCCTACAATGAGCAGTTCTTC.

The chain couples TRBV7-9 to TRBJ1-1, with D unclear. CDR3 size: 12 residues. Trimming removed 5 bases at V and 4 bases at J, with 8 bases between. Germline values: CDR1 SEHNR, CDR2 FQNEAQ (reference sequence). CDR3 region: CASSAIGTEAFF. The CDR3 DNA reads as TGTGCCAGCAGCGCGATAGGCACTGAAGCTTTCTTT.

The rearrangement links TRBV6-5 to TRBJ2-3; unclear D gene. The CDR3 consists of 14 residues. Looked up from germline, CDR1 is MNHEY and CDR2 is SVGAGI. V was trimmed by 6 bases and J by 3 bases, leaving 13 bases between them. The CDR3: CASSKLLLTDTQYF. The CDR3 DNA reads TGTGCCAGCAGCAAGCTGCTCTTAACAGATACGCAGTATTTT.

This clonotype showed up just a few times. CDR3 nucleotide sequence: TGCAGTGCTAGCTTGTTCGACGGGGCCCTTAAAAATTCACCCCTCCACTTT. Protein product: CSASLFDGALKNSPLHF. The genes are TRBV20-1 and TRBJ1-6; a possible D gene is TRBD1 (5 bases). Trimming removed 3 bases at V and 7 bases at J, with 22 bases between. CDR1 and CDR2 (germline): DFQATT, SNEGSKA (reference sequence). This CDR3 has 17 residues.

The CDR3 DNA sequence: TGTGCCAGCAGTGTTGACGTAGCGGATCCCGACACAGATACGCAGTATTTT. It is translated as CASSVDVADPDTDTQYF. The gene calls are TRBV12-3 or TRBV12-4 and TRBJ2-3; perhaps TRBD2 as D (6 bases). The CDR3 spans 17 residues. The V end was cut by 5 bases, the J end by 2 bases, with 20 bases between.

The CDR3 region is CASSPGHNSNQPQHF. CDR3 in DNA: TGCGCCAGCAGCCCCGGACACAATAGCAATCAGCCCCAGCATTTT. The chain carries TRBV5-1 and TRBJ1-5, with D possibly matching TRBD1 (5 bases). The CDR3 has 15 amino acids. Trimming shortened V by 4 bases and J by 0 bases, and 11 bases separated the two germline ends. From germline, CDR1 is SGHRS and CDR2 YFSETQ.

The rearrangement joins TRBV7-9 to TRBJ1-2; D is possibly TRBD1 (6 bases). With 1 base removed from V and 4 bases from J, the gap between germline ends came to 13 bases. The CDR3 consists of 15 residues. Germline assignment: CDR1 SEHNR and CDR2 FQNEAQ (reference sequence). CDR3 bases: TGTGCCAGCAGCTTAGATGTCGGGGGCATCTATGGCTACACCTTC. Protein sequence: CASSLDVGGIYGYTF.

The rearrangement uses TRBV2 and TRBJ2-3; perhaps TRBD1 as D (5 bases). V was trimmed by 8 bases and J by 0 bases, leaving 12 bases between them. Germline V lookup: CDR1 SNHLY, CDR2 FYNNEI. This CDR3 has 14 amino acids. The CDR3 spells CASGLRGSTDTQYF. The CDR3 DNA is TGTGCCAGCGGATTAAGGGGAAGCACAGATACGCAGTATTTT.

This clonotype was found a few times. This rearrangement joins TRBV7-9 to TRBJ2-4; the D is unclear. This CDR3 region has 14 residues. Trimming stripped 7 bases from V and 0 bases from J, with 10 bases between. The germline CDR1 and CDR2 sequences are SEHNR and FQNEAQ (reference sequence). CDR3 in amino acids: CASNLDGAKNIQYF. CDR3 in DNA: TGTGCCAGCAACCTCGATGGAGCCAAAAACATTCAGTACTTC.

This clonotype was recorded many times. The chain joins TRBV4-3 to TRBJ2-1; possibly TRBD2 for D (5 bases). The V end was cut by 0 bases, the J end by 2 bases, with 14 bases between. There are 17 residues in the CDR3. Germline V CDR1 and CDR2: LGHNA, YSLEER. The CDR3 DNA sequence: TGCGCCAGCAGCCAAGATCGTGAGGGTGGCGCCTACAATGAGCAGTTCTTC. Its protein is CASSQDREGGAYNEQFF.

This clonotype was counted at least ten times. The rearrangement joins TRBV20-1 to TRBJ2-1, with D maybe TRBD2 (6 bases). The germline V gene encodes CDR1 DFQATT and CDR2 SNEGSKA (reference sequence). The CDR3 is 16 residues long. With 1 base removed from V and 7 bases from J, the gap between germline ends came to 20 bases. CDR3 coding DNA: TGCAGTGCTAGAGTGGTAGCGGTCGCTTTTTCTAATGAGCAGTTCTTC. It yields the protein CSARVVAVAFSNEQFF.

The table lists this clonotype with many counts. Written as DNA, the CDR3 is TGCAGTGCTCAGGACAGGTGGAATTCACCCCTCCACTTT. Its translation is CSAQDRWNSPLHF. The V gene is TRBV20-1, the J gene TRBJ1-6, with 7 positions matching TRBD1. The J segment lost 7 bases and the V segment lost 5 bases, leaving 5 bases of the junction unmatched. The CDR3 is 13 amino acids. Per germline, CDR1 DFQATT and CDR2 SNEGSKA (reference sequence).

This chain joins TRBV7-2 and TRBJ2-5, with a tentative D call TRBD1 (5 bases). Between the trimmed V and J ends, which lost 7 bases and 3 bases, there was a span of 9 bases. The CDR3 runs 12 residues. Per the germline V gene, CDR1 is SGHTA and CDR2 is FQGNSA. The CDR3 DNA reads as TGTGCCAGCAACCCAGGGAAAGAGACCCAGTACTTC. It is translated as CASNPGKETQYF.

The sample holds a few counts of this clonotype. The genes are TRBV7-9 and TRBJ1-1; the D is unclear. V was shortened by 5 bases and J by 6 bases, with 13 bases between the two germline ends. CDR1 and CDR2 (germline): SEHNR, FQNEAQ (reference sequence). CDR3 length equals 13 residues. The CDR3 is CASSTRHLPEAFF. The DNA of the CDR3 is TGTGCCAGCAGCACTCGACATCTCCCTGAAGCTTTCTTT.

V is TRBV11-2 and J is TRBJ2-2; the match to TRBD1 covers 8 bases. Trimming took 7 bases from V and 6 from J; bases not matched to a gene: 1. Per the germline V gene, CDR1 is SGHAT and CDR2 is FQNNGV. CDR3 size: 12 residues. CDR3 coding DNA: TGTGCCAGCAAGACAGGGGCCGGGGAGCTGTTTTTT. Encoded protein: CASKTGAGELFF. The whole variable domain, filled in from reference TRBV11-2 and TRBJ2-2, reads EAGVAQSPRYKIIEKRQSVAFWCNPISGHATLYWYQQILGQGPKLLIQFQNNGVVDDSQLPKDRFSAERLKGVDSTLKIQPAKLEDSAVYLCASKTGAGELFFGEGSRLTVL.

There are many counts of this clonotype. The CDR3 nucleotides read TGTGCCAGCAGTCGGGACAGGGACAATCAGCCCCAGCATTTT. It encodes CASSRDRDNQPQHF. The V gene is TRBV6-5, the J gene TRBJ1-5, with 9 positions matching TRBD1. With V trimmed by 5 bases and J by 3 bases, 2 bases remained unmatched. This CDR3 region has 14 residues. The germline V gene has CDR1 MNHEY and CDR2 SVGAGI.

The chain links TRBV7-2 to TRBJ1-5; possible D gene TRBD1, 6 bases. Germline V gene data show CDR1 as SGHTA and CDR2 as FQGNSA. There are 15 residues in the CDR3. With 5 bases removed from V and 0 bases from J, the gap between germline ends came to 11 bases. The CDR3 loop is CASSPGVYSNQPQHF. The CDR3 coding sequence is TGTGCCAGCAGCCCAGGGGTCTATAGCAATCAGCCCCAGCATTTT.

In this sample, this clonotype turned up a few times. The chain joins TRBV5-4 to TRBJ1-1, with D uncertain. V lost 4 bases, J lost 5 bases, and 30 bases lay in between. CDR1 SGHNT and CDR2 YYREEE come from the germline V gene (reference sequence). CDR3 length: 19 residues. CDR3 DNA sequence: TGTGCCAGCAGCAGAAGTCTGTGGGAACAGCCCTCCCGAGGTACTGAAGCTTTCTTT. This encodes CASSRSLWEQPSRGTEAFF.

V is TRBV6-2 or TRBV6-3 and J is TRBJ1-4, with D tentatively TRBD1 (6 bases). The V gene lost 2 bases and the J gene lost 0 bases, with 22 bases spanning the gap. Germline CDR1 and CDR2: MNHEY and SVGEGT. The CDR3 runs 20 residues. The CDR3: CASSYTLPGTSVATNEKLFF. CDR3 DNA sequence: TGTGCCAGCAGTTACACCCTACCCGGGACATCCGTCGCAACTAATGAAAAACTGTTTTTT.

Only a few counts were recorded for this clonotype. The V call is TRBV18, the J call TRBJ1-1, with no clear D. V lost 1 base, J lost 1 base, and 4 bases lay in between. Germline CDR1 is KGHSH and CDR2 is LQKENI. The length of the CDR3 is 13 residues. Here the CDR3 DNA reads TGTGCCAGCTCACCACTCGCGAACACTGAAGCTTTCTTT. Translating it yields CASSPLANTEAFF.

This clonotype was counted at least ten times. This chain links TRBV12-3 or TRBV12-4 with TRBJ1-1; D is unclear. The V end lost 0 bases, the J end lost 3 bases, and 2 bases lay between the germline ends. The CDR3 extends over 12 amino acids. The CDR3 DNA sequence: TGTGCCAGCAGTTTAGCATACACTGAAGCTTTCTTT. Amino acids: CASSLAYTEAFF.

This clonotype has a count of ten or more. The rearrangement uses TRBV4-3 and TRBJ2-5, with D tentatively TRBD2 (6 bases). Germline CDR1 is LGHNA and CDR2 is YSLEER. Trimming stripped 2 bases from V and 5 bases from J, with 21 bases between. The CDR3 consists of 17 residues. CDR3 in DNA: TGCGCCAGCAGCCAACGTTCCGTCGGATTCGGAGGGGAGACCCAGTACTTC. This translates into CASSQRSVGFGGETQYF.

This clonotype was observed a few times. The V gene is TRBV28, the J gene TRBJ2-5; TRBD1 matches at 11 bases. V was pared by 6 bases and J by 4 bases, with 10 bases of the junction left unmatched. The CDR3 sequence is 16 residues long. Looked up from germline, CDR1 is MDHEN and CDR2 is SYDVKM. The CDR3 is CASSPADRGLGETQYF. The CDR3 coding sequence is TGTGCCAGCAGCCCCGCGGACAGGGGGCTCGGAGAGACCCAGTACTTC.

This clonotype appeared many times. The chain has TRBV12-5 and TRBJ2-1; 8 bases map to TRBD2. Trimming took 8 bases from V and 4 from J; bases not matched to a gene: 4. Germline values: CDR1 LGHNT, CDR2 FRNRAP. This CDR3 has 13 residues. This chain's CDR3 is CASLPGGYNEQFF. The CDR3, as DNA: TGTGCTAGTCTTCCGGGGGGGTACAATGAGCAGTTCTTC.

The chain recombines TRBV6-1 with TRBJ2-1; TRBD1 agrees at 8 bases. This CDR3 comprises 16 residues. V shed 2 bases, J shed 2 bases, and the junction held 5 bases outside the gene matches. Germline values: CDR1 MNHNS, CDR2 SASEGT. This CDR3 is CASSEFRQGPYNEQFF. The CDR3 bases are TGTGCCAGCAGTGAATTCCGACAGGGGCCCTACAATGAGCAGTTCTTC.

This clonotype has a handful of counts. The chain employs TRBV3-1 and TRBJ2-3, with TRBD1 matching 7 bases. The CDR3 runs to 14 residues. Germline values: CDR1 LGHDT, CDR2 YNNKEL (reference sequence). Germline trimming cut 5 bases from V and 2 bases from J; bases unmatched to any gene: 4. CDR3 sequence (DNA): TGTGCCAGCAGCGAGACAGGGACCACAGATACGCAGTATTTT. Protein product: CASSETGTTDTQYF.

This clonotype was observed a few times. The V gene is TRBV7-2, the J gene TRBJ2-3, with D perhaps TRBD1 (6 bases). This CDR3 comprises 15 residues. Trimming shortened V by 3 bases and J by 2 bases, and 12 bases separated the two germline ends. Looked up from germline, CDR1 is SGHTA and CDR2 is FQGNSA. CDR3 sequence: CASSFQGPNTDTQYF. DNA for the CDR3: TGTGCCAGCAGCTTCCAGGGGCCGAACACAGATACGCAGTATTTT.